This entry lists 9 T cell receptor beta chains sequenced from one sample in a study of blood T cells in healthy people across ages (dated by TCRdb to about 2015). Libraries were built with 5' RACE. The listed sequencing device is Illumina HiSeq 2500. A second PCR of roughly 7 to 11 cycles was performed with a sample-barcoded 5' primer and a J-beta primer mix. In-frame beta chains were kept once TCRdb had trimmed the public reads at Q25 with fastp and called clones with MiXCR. For every CDR3 protein sequence, its rows merge into one entry that carries the most common genes and DNA. The sample contains some 1.5 million distinct CDR3 sequences, approximately 28% of them found a single time. The top ten hold roughly 8% of the sample. The sequenced material came from blood. The receptors stem from a woman aged 25 to 39 in good health.

At least ten counts were recorded for this clonotype. V gene TRBV11-3 combines with J gene TRBJ2-3; D may be TRBD2 (5 bases). From germline, CDR1 is SGHNT and CDR2 YENEEA. The CDR3 is 14 amino acids. Trimming stripped 7 bases from V and 1 base from J, with 12 bases between. The CDR3, as DNA: TGTGCCAGCACCGGGATCACCGGCACAGATACGCAGTATTTT. Protein product: CASTGITGTDTQYF.

About this clonotype: This may arise from a read error, as a much more abundant clone is one base away. This chain uses TRBV6-2 or TRBV6-3 with TRBJ2-1; 9 nucleotides align to TRBD2. The V segment lost 9 bases and the J segment 7 bases; nucleotides outside the gene matches: 10. This CDR3 is built from 14 residues. CDR1 is MNHEY and CDR2 is SVGEGT in the germline V gene. CDR3 sequence reads: CASGAGGSGNEQFF. For the CDR3, the DNA is TGTGCCAGTGGAGCGGGAGGCTCGGGGAATGAGCAGTTCTTC.

This chain connects TRBV5-1 to TRBJ1-1; D perhaps matches TRBD1 (5 bases). Trimming stripped 1 base from V and 5 bases from J, with 12 bases between. CDR1 and CDR2 (germline): SGHRS, YFSETQ. This CDR3 region has 14 residues. DNA for the CDR3: TGCGCCAGCAGCTTGTATATCGGGGGAACTGAAGCTTTCTTT. As protein: CASSLYIGGTEAFF.

The chain links TRBV10-3 to TRBJ2-7, with a weak D call TRBD1 (6 bases). Germline V gene data show CDR1 as ENHRY and CDR2 as SYGVKD. The CDR3 consists of 14 residues. The V and J ends lost 8 bases and 1 base respectively, with 15 bases between them. CDR3 sequence (DNA): TGTGCCATCGCCCTCGGGACATCTTCCTACGAGCAGTACTTC. It translates to CAIALGTSSYEQYF.

In this sample, this clonotype turned up many times. The genes are TRBV6-5 and TRBJ2-1; 9 bases line up with TRBD2. CDR1 and CDR2 (germline): MNHEY, SVGAGI. The CDR3 consists of 15 residues. V trimming: 6 bases; J trimming: 2 bases; junction bases outside the gene matches: 5. CDR3 loop: CASSQTSGPYNEQFF. CDR3 nucleotides: TGTGCCAGCAGCCAGACTAGCGGACCCTACAATGAGCAGTTCTTC.

As regards this clonotype: Given a much more abundant clone one base away, this may be a read error. This chain joins TRBV6-6 and TRBJ2-3; D may be TRBD1 (5 bases). Looked up from germline, CDR1 is MNHNY and CDR2 is SVGAGI (reference sequence). This CDR3 has 15 amino acids. CDR3 sequence (DNA): TGTGCCAGCAGTTACTCGGTAGTACTCACAGGTACGCAGTATTTT. Translated, it gives CASSYSVVLTGTQYF.

V usage is TRBV20-1 and J usage is TRBJ2-7; D is perhaps TRBD1 or TRBD2 (7 bases each). The CDR3 extends over 13 amino acids. Germline V lookup: CDR1 DFQATT, CDR2 SNEGSKA (reference sequence). Deletions cut 3 bases from V and 4 bases from J, with 13 bases between. The CDR3 loop reads CSASSGGEYEQYF. CDR3 DNA sequence: TGCAGTGCTAGCTCAGGGGGGGAGTACGAGCAGTACTTC.

The J gene is TRBJ1-5, the V gene TRBV2; unclear D gene. CDR1 and CDR2 from the germline V gene are SNHLY and FYNNEI. The CDR3 length is 12 residues. V was shortened by 3 bases and J by 8 bases, with 8 bases between the two germline ends. The CDR3 DNA follows: TGTGCCAGCAGTGATCCGGGAAAGCCCCAGCATTTT. Translating gives CASSDPGKPQHF.

This clonotype was seen more than once but under ten times. The chain employs TRBV12-3 or TRBV12-4 and TRBJ1-5; D not certain. CDR3 length: 14 residues. V was clipped by 5 bases and J by 11 bases, with 19 bases between them. CDR3 in DNA: TGTGCCAGCAGTCACGACGGTGACTCCAGCACCCAGCATTTT. It translates to CASSHDGDSSTQHF.